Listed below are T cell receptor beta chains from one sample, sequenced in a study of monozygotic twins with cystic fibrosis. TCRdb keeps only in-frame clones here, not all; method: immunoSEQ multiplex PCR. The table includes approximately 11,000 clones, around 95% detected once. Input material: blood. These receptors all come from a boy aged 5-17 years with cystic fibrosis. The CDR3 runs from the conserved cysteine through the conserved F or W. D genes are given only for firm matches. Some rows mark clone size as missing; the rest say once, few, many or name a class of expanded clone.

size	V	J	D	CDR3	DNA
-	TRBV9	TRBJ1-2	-	CASSVDWGAGGYTF	TGTGCCAGCAGCGTAGACTGGGGGGCTGGTGGCTACACCTTC
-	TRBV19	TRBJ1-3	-	CASTEGGRSSGNTIYF	TGTGCCAGTACCGAGGGGGGAAGGAGCTCTGGAAACACCATATATTTT
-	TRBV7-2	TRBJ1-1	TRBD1	CASSITGQANTEAFF	TGTGCCAGCAGCATAACGGGACAGGCGAACACTGAAGCTTTCTTT
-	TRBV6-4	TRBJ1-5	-	CASSLQGNSNQPQHF	TGTGCCAGCAGTTTACAGGGAAATAGCAATCAGCCCCAGCATTTT
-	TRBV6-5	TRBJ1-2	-	CASRPGEVYGYTF	TGTGCCAGCAGGCCCGGGGAAGTCTATGGCTACACCTTC
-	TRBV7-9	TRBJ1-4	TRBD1	CASDGGQGTGKLFF	TGTGCCAGCGATGGGGGACAGGGGACGGGTAAACTGTTTTTT
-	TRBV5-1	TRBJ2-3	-	CASSPDGASYTDTQYF	TGCGCCAGCAGCCCGGATGGGGCCTCTTACACAGATACGCAGTATTTT
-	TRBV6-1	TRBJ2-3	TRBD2	CASSGAGGRTDTQYF	TGTGCCAGCAGTGGGGCGGGAGGGCGCACAGATACGCAGTATTTT
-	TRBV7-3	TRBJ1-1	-	CASSSNRDTEAFF	TGTGCCAGCAGCAGTAACAGGGACACTGAAGCTTTCTTT
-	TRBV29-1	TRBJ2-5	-	CSVRTLGRGETQYF	TGCAGCGTCCGAACCCTGGGAAGGGGGGAGACCCAGTACTTC
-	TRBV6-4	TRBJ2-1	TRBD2	CASSGELASEQFF	TGTGCCAGCAGTGGGGAACTAGCGTCTGAGCAGTTCTTC
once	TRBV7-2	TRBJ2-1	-	CASSFDGANNEQFF	TGTGCCAGCAGCTTCGACGGAGCTAACAATGAGCAGTTCTTC
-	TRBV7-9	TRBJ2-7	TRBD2	CASSLGSGGSYEQYF	TGTGCCAGCAGCTTAGGGTCCGGGGGGTCCTACGAGCAGTACTTC
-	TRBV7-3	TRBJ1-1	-	CASSLLTVPEAFF	TGTGCCAGCAGCTTATTGACAGTGCCAGAAGCTTTCTTT
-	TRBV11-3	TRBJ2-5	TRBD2	CASSFAGVETQYF	TGTGCCAGCAGCTTTGCGGGGGTCGAGACCCAGTACTTC
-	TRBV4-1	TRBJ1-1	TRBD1	CASSQARTGTNTEAFF	TGCGCCAGCAGCCAAGCGAGGACAGGGACGAACACTGAAGCTTTCTTT
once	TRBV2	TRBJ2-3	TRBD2	CASSRLTSGGDPSTDTQYF	TGTGCCAGCAGTCGCTTGACTAGCGGGGGGGATCCTAGCACAGATACGCAGTATTTT
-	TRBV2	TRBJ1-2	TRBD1	CASSKGPGQGASGYTF	TGTGCCAGCAGCAAGGGTCCCGGACAGGGGGCGAGTGGCTACACCTTC
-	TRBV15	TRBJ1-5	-	CATSKFGQPQHF	TGTGCCACCAGCAAGTTTGGTCAGCCCCAGCATTTT
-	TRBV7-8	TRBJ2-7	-	CASSTSGTLYEQYF	TGTGCCAGCAGCACCTCCGGGACCTTATACGAGCAGTACTTC
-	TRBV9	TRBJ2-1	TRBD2	CASSVGSGLIPEFF	TGTGCCAGCAGCGTAGGCTCGGGACTAATACCGGAGTTCTTC
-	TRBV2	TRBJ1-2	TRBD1	CASRGTAPRGYGYTF	TGTGCCAGCAGGGGGACAGCCCCAAGGGGCTATGGCTACACCTTC
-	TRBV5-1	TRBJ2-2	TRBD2	CASSLTGGGVRAGELFF	TGCGCCAGCAGCCTAACGGGAGGAGGCGTCAGGGCCGGGGAGCTGTTTTTT
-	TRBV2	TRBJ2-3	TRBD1	CASRMTGDTQYF	TGTGCCAGCAGGATGACAGGGGATACGCAGTATTTT
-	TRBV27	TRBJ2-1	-	CASSPVALTYNEQFF	TGTGCCAGCAGCCCTGTAGCCCTGACCTACAATGAGCAGTTCTTC
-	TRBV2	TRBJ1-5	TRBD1	CASSEAWPGQGSTQPQHF	TGTGCCAGCAGTGAAGCCTGGCCGGGACAGGGGAGTACTCAGCCCCAGCATTTT
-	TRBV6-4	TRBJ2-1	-	CASSGQSGLNNEQFF	TGTGCCAGCAGTGGACAGAGCGGGCTGAACAATGAGCAGTTCTTC
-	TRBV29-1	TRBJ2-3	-	CSGLTTRLFGTQYF	TGCAGCGGCCTGACTACCAGATTGTTTGGTACGCAGTATTTT
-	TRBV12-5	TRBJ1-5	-	CASGFNTDGQRIDQPQHF	TGTGCTAGTGGTTTTAATACAGATGGGCAGCGGATCGATCAGCCCCAGCATTTT
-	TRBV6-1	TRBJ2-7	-	CASSVETGSYEQYF	TGTGCCAGCAGTGTCGAAACGGGGTCCTACGAGCAGTACTTC
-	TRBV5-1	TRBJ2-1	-	CASSLVVGSDNEQFF	TGCGCCAGCAGCTTGGTGGTCGGGAGCGACAATGAGCAGTTCTTC
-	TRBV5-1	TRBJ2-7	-	CASSIATGPYEQYF	TGCGCCAGCAGCATCGCGACAGGCCCCTACGAGCAGTACTTC
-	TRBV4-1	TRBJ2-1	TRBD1	CASSQVGGDEQFF	TGCGCCAGCAGCCAGGTAGGGGGCGATGAGCAGTTCTTC
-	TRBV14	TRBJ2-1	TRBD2	CASFFKTSGRTTYNEQFF	TGTGCCAGCTTTTTTAAAACTAGCGGGAGAACGACCTACAATGAGCAGTTCTTC
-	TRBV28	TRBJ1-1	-	CASTTGTTEAFF	TGTGCCAGCACAACAGGGACTACTGAAGCTTTCTTT
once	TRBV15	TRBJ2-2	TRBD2	CATKTSGKLETGELFF	TGTGCCACGAAGACTAGCGGGAAATTAGAGACCGGGGAGCTGTTTTTT
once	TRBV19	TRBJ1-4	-	CASSAAAREKLFF	TGTGCCAGTAGTGCCGCTGCTCGGGAAAAACTGTTTTTT
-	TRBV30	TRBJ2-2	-	CAWSVRQLGAGELFF	TGTGCCTGGAGTGTACGGCAGCTAGGGGCCGGGGAGCTGTTTTTT
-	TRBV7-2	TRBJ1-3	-	CASSSYMEAGNTIYF	TGTGCCAGCAGCTCCTATATGGAGGCGGGAAACACCATATATTTT
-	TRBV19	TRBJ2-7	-	CASSIGSEPYEQYF	TGTGCCAGTAGTATTGGATCGGAGCCCTACGAGCAGTACTTC
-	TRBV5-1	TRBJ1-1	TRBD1	CASSPGGDWTEAFF	TGCGCCAGCAGCCCAGGGGGCGATTGGACTGAAGCTTTCTTT
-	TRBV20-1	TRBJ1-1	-	CSADGNTEAFF	TGCAGTGCGGACGGGAACACTGAAGCTTTCTTT
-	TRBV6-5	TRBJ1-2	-	CASSYGVGFYGYTF	TGTGCCAGCAGTTACGGGGTAGGGTTCTATGGCTACACCTTC
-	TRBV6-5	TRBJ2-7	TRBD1	CASSYSDRGDEQYF	TGTGCCAGCAGTTACTCGGACAGGGGGGACGAGCAGTACTTC
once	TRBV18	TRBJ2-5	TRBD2	CASSYASGRAAETQYF	TGTGCCAGCTCATACGCTAGCGGGAGGGCGGCAGAGACCCAGTACTTC
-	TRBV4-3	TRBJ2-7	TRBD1	CASSQGTGVYEQYF	TGCGCCAGCAGCCAAGGAACAGGGGTCTACGAGCAGTACTTC
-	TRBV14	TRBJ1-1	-	CASSRAPDTEAFF	TGTGCCAGCAGTAGAGCGCCGGACACTGAAGCTTTCTTT
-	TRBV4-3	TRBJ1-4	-	CASSQDRGGSEKLFF	TGCGCCAGCAGCCAAGATCGGGGAGGGAGTGAAAAACTGTTTTTT
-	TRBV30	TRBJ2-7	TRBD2	CAWSVASGRAWHEQYF	TGTGCCTGGAGTGTAGCTAGCGGGAGGGCCTGGCACGAGCAGTACTTC
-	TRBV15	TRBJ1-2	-	CATSGRGTLTGYTF	TGTGCCACCAGCGGGAGGGGTACTCTAACGGGCTACACCTTC
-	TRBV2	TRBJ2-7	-	CASSLSLGIVEQYF	TGTGCCAGCAGTCTAAGTCTCGGGATTGTAGAGCAGTACTTC
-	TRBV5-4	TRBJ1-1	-	CASSLGQGENTEAFF	TGTGCCAGCAGCTTGGGTCAAGGAGAGAACACTGAAGCTTTCTTT
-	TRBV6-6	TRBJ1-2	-	CASGEGLHSQYYGYTF	TGTGCCAGCGGGGAAGGGTTGCATTCCCAATACTATGGCTACACCTTC
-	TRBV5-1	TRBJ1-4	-	CASSPGQTTNEKLFF	TGCGCCAGCAGCCCTGGACAGACAACTAATGAAAAACTGTTTTTT
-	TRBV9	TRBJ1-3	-	CASSGRDSSGNTIYF	TGTGCCAGCAGCGGCCGCGACAGCTCTGGAAACACCATATATTTT
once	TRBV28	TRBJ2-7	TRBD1	CASSTSTGGGEQYF	TGTGCCAGCAGTACCTCCACAGGGGGAGGCGAGCAGTACTTC
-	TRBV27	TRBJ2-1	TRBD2	CASSFGLEFGEQFF	TGTGCCAGCAGTTTCGGACTAGAGTTTGGTGAGCAGTTCTTC
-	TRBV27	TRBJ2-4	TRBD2	CASRAGGVAIQYF	TGTGCCAGCAGGGCGGGAGGGGTGGCCATTCAGTACTTC